Listed here are 10 T cell receptor beta chains from one sample, sequenced in a study of cytomegalovirus exposure and HLA in healthy donors. PCR involved 60 Vbeta and 13 Jbeta primers. This table comes from immunoSEQ multiplex PCR, and its TCRdb copy is limited to in-frame clones, with some not included. The data contain about 130,000 clones, just under 80% of them singletons. The sample comprised PBMCs. The receptors were gathered from a male donor in good health and CMV-seronegative.

Points on this clone: At the DNA level, this CDR3 is encoded by other sequences in the same sample as well. The V call is TRBV18, the J call TRBJ2-7, with D unresolved. The V end was cut by 3 bases, the J end by 2 bases, with 8 bases between. The germline V gene has CDR1 KGHSH and CDR2 LQKENI. This CDR3 is 13 amino acids long. The CDR3 region has the DNA TGTGCCAGCTCACCCGGTGGTACCTACGAGCAGTACTTC. Translated, it gives CASSPGGTYEQYF.

The chain joins TRBV11-2 to TRBJ2-3; D call uncertain. Germline CDR1 reads SGHAT; CDR2 reads FQNNGV. This CDR3 comprises 15 residues. V was cut by 2 bases and J by 2 bases, with 11 bases left in between. CDR3 DNA: TGTGCCAGCAGCTTAAAAACGGGTCCCACAGATACGCAGTATTTT. It specifies CASSLKTGPTDTQYF.

This clone was recorded only once. J is TRBJ2-6 and V is TRBV29-1; no clear D gene. This CDR3 is built from 16 residues. The ends were cut back, 4 bases at V and 0 bases at J, with 13 bases in the middle. The germline V gene encodes CDR1 SQVTM and CDR2 ANQGSEA. The CDR3 protein is CSVVAPNLSGANVLTF. The CDR3 DNA reads as TGCAGCGTTGTAGCCCCGAACCTCTCTGGGGCCAACGTCCTGACTTTC.

This chain connects TRBV9 to TRBJ1-3, with D possibly matching TRBD1 (6 bases). V was pared by 1 base and J by 0 bases, with 11 bases between. This CDR3 is 16 amino acids long. Germline V gene data show CDR1 as SGDLS and CDR2 as YYNGEE. This CDR3 is CASSVKGGPSGNTIYF. DNA for the CDR3: TGTGCCAGCAGCGTAAAGGGGGGGCCCTCTGGAAACACCATATATTTT. The whole variable domain, remainder taken from reference TRBV9 and TRBJ1-3, is DSGVTQTPKHLITATGQRVTLRCSPRSGDLSVYWYQQSLDQGLQFLIQYYNGEERAKGNILERFSAQQFPDLHSELNLSSLELGDSALYFCASSVKGGPSGNTIYFGEGSWLTVV.

This sequence joins TRBV6-1 and TRBJ2-5, with 8 bases matching TRBD1. Germline values: CDR1 MNHNS, CDR2 SASEGT. CDR3 length: 15 amino acids. V shed 5 bases and J 4 bases; nucleotides not matched to a gene: 9. CDR3 sequence reads: CASSPSRGRVETQYF. DNA for the CDR3: TGTGCCAGCAGTCCGAGCAGGGGGCGCGTAGAGACCCAGTACTTC.

The chain employs TRBV18 and TRBJ2-5, with 9 bases that match TRBD2. The CDR3 is 15 amino acids. V lost 6 bases to trimming and J lost 5 bases; unmatched junction nucleotides: 10. Germline CDR1 reads KGHSH; CDR2 reads LQKENI. DNA for the CDR3: TGTGCCAGCTCCCGACTAGCGGCTCCTTTGGAGACCCAGTACTTC. Amino acid sequence: CASSRLAAPLETQYF.

CDR3 in DNA: TGTGCCAGCAGGAAACATGCAACTAATGAAAAACTGTTTTTT. As protein: CASRKHATNEKLFF. V usage is TRBV6-6 and J usage is TRBJ1-4; no reliable D call. V was shortened by 6 bases and J by 0 bases, with 8 bases between the two germline ends. This CDR3 region has 14 residues. CDR1 is MNHNY, CDR2 SVGAGI, per germline (reference sequence).

CDR3 in amino acids: CSAARGYNEQFF. CDR3 DNA: TGCAGCGCCGCCCGGGGATACAATGAGCAGTTCTTC. The chain joins TRBV29-1 to TRBJ2-1, with D perhaps matching TRBD2 (5 bases). The germline CDR1 and CDR2 sequences are SQVTM and ANQGSEA. The V and J ends lost 7 bases and 4 bases respectively, with 11 bases between them. The CDR3 is made up of 12 amino acids.

With respect to this clone: This sample includes further DNA sequences coding for the same CDR3. V and J are TRBV18 and TRBJ2-2; TRBD2 aligns across 15 bases. This CDR3 is 19 amino acids long. The J segment lost 2 bases and the V segment lost 0 bases, leaving 4 bases of the junction unmatched. Per germline, CDR1 KGHSH and CDR2 LQKENI. The chain's CDR3 is CASSPPGLAGGLNTGELFF. The CDR3 DNA sequence: TGTGCCAGCTCACCACCGGGACTAGCGGGGGGCCTCAACACCGGGGAGCTGTTTTTT.

This clone was recorded a few times. The V and J genes are TRBV10-1 and TRBJ2-1; 7 bases map to TRBD2. Germline V gives CDR1 WNHNN, CDR2 SYGVQD (reference sequence). This CDR3 region has 14 residues. J lost 5 bases, V lost 5 bases, and 6 bases had no gene match. CDR3 sequence reads: CASSQAGTNNEQFF. The CDR3 DNA sequence: TGCGCCAGCAGTCAAGCCGGGACTAACAATGAGCAGTTCTTC.